This TCR beta chain stems from a study of lymphopenia after photon versus proton radiotherapy. Findings and caveats of the study: Post-nadir diversity loss with photons came from oligoclonal expansion, particularly CD8+ Temra cells. Photon-treated patients lost naive T cells and TCR diversity; proton-treated stayed stable. Larger post-nadir TCR diversity loss correlated inversely with survival in deceased patients.

This clone appeared once. No antigen is known for it. Other DNA sequences in this sample translate to the same CDR3. Germline V gene sequence: CDR1 SGHTA, CDR2 FQGTGA. The CDR3 has 15 amino acids. With V trimmed by 2 bases and J by 0 bases, 1 base remained unmatched. The assay was immunoSEQ multiplex PCR, and TCRdb's table has in-frame clones only and misses some. The top ten clones hold about 13% of a sample with roughly 58,000 clones, approximately 90% of them seen once. This specimen consisted of peripheral blood, obtained from a patient treated with proton-based radiotherapy. The chain recombines TRBV7-3 with TRBJ2-1, with 7 positions matching TRBD2. The TCR comes from a man at least 80 years old with esophageal cancer. The chain's CDR3 is CASSLSGGSYNEQFF. The CDR3 DNA reads as TGTGCCAGCAGCTTATCGGGGGGCTCCTACAATGAGCAGTTCTTC. Complete variable domain (other parts from reference TRBV7-3 and TRBJ2-1): GAGVSQTPSNKVTEKGKYVELRCDPISGHTALYWYRQSLGQGPEFLIYFQGTGAADDSGLPNDRFFAVRPEGSVSTLKIQRTERGDSAVYLCASSLSGGSYNEQFFGPGTRLTVL.